One T cell receptor beta chain is described in this entry. This clone was recorded only once. Its antigen target is currently unknown. Base qualities are not provided; no much larger clone lies one nucleotide away. The data belong to a study of PD-L1 blockade in urothelial cancer (dated by TCRdb to about 2017). Background for the entire study: All patients started therapy in the mid-2010s and received atezolizumab 1,200 mg intravenously every 3 weeks. Pretreatment blood TCR-seq was available for nearly 30 patients, at least one posttreatment blood collection was obtained for 25 or so patients, and tumor TCR-seq was available for 25 or so patients. In the same patients, pretreatment tumors underwent whole exome sequencing and RNA sequencing in addition to TCR sequencing. A median of about 140,000 T cells and just over 80,000 unique TCRs was obtained from blood samples, and a median clonality of approximately 0.08 was observed. Eight or nine patients reached durable clinical benefit, while 20 patients did not. TCR sequencing covered pretreatment tumor samples and matched, serially collected peripheral blood taken before and after atezolizumab treatment. The study was an exploratory multi-omic analysis of somatic, immune and clinical correlates of response to PD-L1 blockade with atezolizumab in urothelial cancer. About 90% of the roughly 29 patients were males with bladder-origin urothelial cancer, and about 65% of the roughly 30 reported a prior smoking history. Blood samples were analyzed at 3 weeks after treatment start (second dose) and at 6 weeks after treatment start. Patients had an ECOG performance status of 0 or 1 and had received between 0 and 3 prior chemotherapy regimens. Durable clinical benefit was defined as progression-free survival longer than 6 months, and TCR features were also tested against progression-free and overall survival.

CDR1 and CDR2, looked up from the germline V gene, are LGHNT and FRNRAP. The junction carries 14 bases between V and J, which are trimmed by 2 bases and 0 bases respectively. The CDR3 spans 17 residues, from the cysteine through the phenylalanine. CDR3 DNA is the only sequence kept; it has 51 bases, read in frame from the first base. To estimate absolute template abundance from read counts, synthetic TCR analog templates were spiked into each PCR. TCRbeta CDR3 regions were amplified from genomic DNA with bias-controlled V and J gene primers using the immunoSEQ assay. Sequencing of rearranged TCRbeta segments was done at approximately 20X coverage. As for the original processing: Sequencing errors were corrected by clustering and CDR3s were annotated against IMGT to assign V, D and J genes. Only productive TCRbeta rearrangements were used in downstream analyses, excluding out-of-frame or stop-codon sequences. To compute clonality, Shannon entropy was normalized by the log of the number of unique productive sequences and then subtracted from one. Fisher's exact test with Benjamini-Hochberg correction, at a threshold of adjusted p below 0.01, was used to find clones that differed between time points or between blood and tumor. TCRdb retrieved this table from immuneACCESS and kept in-frame rearrangements only. Not all clones are present; in checked studies, unresolved V genes account for under half, and no reason is known for the remainder. For V, J and clone size, that table is used; D and trimming come from the DNA. The sample profile shows about 52,000 clones; around 84% of them were found once. The ten largest clones capture approximately 1.5% of the sample.

Overall results and qualifications from the work: Patients with durable benefit showed greater expansion of tumor-associated TCR clones in peripheral blood 3 weeks after starting treatment (n ≈ 23, p = 0.022). Small sample size (n ≈ 30) and many exploratory analyses mean the results are intended to be hypothesis-generating. Improved progression-free and overall survival was found to be associated with pretreatment peripheral blood TCR clonality below the median.

This specimen's time point label, interpreted: pretreatment peripheral blood. A total of 25 to 30 patients with locally advanced or metastatic urothelial carcinoma, treated at Memorial Sloan Kettering on a trial protocol, made up the cohort. Peripheral blood mononuclear cells were collected pretreatment and during treatment, at between 1 and 8 total time points per patient. The Qiagen DNeasy Blood extraction kit was used to purify genomic DNA from total PBMCs and tumor samples. PBMCs were collected pretreatment and during treatment, and were isolated and stored as previously described. The source was PBMCs, collected around atezolizumab (anti-PD-L1) treatment. Here the chain combines TRBV12-5 and TRBJ2-4; a tentative D match to TRBD2 spans 5 bases. This sequence was found in a man aged 45-65 years with urothelial cancer. The sequenced DNA is TGTGCTAGTGGTTTGTCGGGGTCAGGCCTAGCCAAAAACATTCAGTACTTC. This codes for CASGLSGSGLAKNIQYF.